Listed below are T cell receptor beta chains from one sample, sequenced in a study of T cell repertoires in cytomegalovirus infection. Their specific antigens are unknown. One entry per CDR3 protein results from TCRdb running MiXCR on the reads. In the table there are some 920,000 distinct CDR3 sequences, roughly 30% of which are singletons. The sample was cultured CD8+ T cells from PBMCs, taken from culture after CMV antigen stimulation. The receptors derive from a human donor in good health (CMV status not recorded). Some clones in this sample may be carry-over from other donors' samples. Each CDR3 is given with its conserved first and last residue. D genes are given only for firm matches. Part of the rows lack a size; the others show once, few, many or a class for expanded clones.

TRBJ2-7,NA,NA,TRBV4-1,CASSQFAKGSYEQYF,TGCGCCAGCAGCCAATTTGCCAAGGGGTCCTACGAGCAGTACTTC
TRBJ1-2,NA,NA,TRBV7-9,CASTPSPYGYTF,TGTGCCAGCACCCCATCCCCCTATGGCTACACCTTC
TRBJ1-1,NA,NA,TRBV6-8,CASSYQTPLWTAKQNTEAFF,TGTGCCAGCAGTTACCAAACCCCATTGTGGACAGCGAAGCAGAACACTGAAGCTTTCTTT
TRBJ2-3,NA,few,TRBV7-9,CASSPTEGQFTDTQYF,TGTGCCAGCAGCCCGACCGAAGGGCAATTCACAGATACGCAGTATTTT
TRBJ2-1,NA,few,TRBV10-3,CATKSSPNEQFF,TGTGCCACCAAGAGCTCCCCCAATGAGCAGTTCTTC
TRBJ1-5,NA,many,TRBV27,CASSLRQGSNQPQHF,TGTGCCAGCAGTTTACGCCAGGGCAGCAATCAGCCCCAGCATTTT
TRBJ1-2,TRBD1,NA,TRBV10-3,CAISAVGQGLSIYGYTF,TGTGCCATCAGCGCCGTAGGACAGGGACTCTCCATCTATGGCTACACCTTC
TRBJ1-1,TRBD1,once,TRBV20-1,CSARDPDRGLLETEAFF,TGCAGTGCTAGAGACCCCGACAGGGGGCTTTTGGAAACTGAAGCTTTCTTT
TRBJ2-5,NA,NA,TRBV6-1,CASKGEQETQYF,TGTGCCAGCAAGGGGGAACAAGAGACCCAGTACTTC
TRBJ2-5,TRBD1,few,TRBV2,CASTKLGGEETQYF,TGTGCCAGCACTAAGCTAGGGGGCGAGGAGACCCAGTACTTC
TRBJ1-2,NA,NA,TRBV12-3/TRBV12-4,CASSFRDPRSNYGYTF,TGTGCCAGCAGTTTCAGGGATCCGCGATCAAACTATGGCTACACCTTC